These T cell receptor beta chains were read from a single sample in a study of control samples from healthy donors and cancer patients. Using immunoSEQ multiplex PCR, the repertoire was profiled, and TCRdb retains in-frame clones only, with some absent. The table has 150,000 to 200,000 clones, approximately 90% seen once. The material sequenced was blood. Every receptor here comes from a woman aged 25-40 years in good health. Both conserved end residues are part of each CDR3. D genes are given only for firm matches. Size values are once, few and many counts, or a class for expanded clones, and some rows have none.

CDR3 protein: CASSRPPSAGQKQETQYF
CDR3 DNA: TGTGCCAGCAGTAGGCCCCCGTCCGCGGGGCAAAAACAAGAGACCCAGTACTTC
D gene: .
V gene: TRBV27
J gene: TRBJ2-5
clone size: .

CDR3 protein: CASSIVLTSGTTDTQYF
CDR3 DNA: TGTGCCAGTAGTATAGTACTAACTAGCGGCACCACAGATACGCAGTATTTT
D gene: TRBD2
V gene: TRBV19
J gene: TRBJ2-3
clone size: .

CDR3 protein: CASSKSRGMNTEAFF
CDR3 DNA: TGTGCCAGCAGCAAGAGCAGGGGGATGAACACTGAAGCTTTCTTT
D gene: TRBD1
V gene: TRBV7-2
J gene: TRBJ1-1
clone size: .

CDR3 protein: CASRSSGRGDTQYF
CDR3 DNA: TGTGCCAGTAGGTCCAGCGGGAGGGGAGATACGCAGTATTTT
D gene: TRBD2
V gene: TRBV19
J gene: TRBJ2-3
clone size: .

CDR3 protein: CSVEGTEMYYGYTF
CDR3 DNA: TGCAGCGTTGAAGGGACGGAGATGTACTATGGCTACACCTTC
D gene: .
V gene: TRBV29-1
J gene: TRBJ1-2
clone size: .

CDR3 protein: CSASDRVENTEAFF
CDR3 DNA: TGCAGCGCATCAGACAGGGTAGAGAACACTGAAGCTTTCTTT
D gene: TRBD1
V gene: TRBV29-1
J gene: TRBJ1-1
clone size: .

CDR3 protein: CASSQGGRLDSYNSPLHF
CDR3 DNA: TGTGCCAGCAGCCAAGGGGGCAGGCTAGACTCCTATAATTCACCCCTCCACTTT
D gene: .
V gene: TRBV14
J gene: TRBJ1-6
clone size: .

CDR3 protein: CASNPGQGFTGELFF
CDR3 DNA: TGTGCCAGCAACCCGGGACAGGGTTTCACCGGGGAGCTGTTTTTT
D gene: TRBD1
V gene: TRBV2
J gene: TRBJ2-2
clone size: .

CDR3 protein: CASSQDLLNGSSYNSPLHF
CDR3 DNA: TGTGCCAGCAGCCAAGATCTCTTAAATGGGAGCTCCTATAATTCACCCCTCCACTTT
D gene: .
V gene: TRBV14
J gene: TRBJ1-6
clone size: once

CDR3 protein: CASSPGTSGRIQETQYF
CDR3 DNA: TGTGCCAGTAGTCCTGGGACTAGCGGGAGGATCCAAGAGACCCAGTACTTC
D gene: TRBD2
V gene: TRBV19
J gene: TRBJ2-5
clone size: .

CDR3 protein: CASSVLTPGQGRQPQHF
CDR3 DNA: TGCGCCAGCAGTGTATTGACCCCGGGACAGGGACGACAGCCCCAGCATTTT
D gene: TRBD1
V gene: TRBV10-2
J gene: TRBJ1-5
clone size: .

CDR3 protein: CASSNLQRYEQYF
CDR3 DNA: TGTGCCAGCAGTAACCTACAGAGATACGAGCAGTACTTC
D gene: .
V gene: TRBV21-1
J gene: TRBJ2-7
clone size: once

CDR3 protein: CAWSVLAGESPRGTYEQYF
CDR3 DNA: TGTGCCTGGAGTGTACTAGCGGGAGAGTCGCCGAGGGGCACCTACGAGCAGTACTTC
D gene: TRBD2
V gene: TRBV30
J gene: TRBJ2-7
clone size: .

CDR3 protein: CASSLVMADSYNEQFF
CDR3 DNA: TGTGCCAGCAGCTTAGTTATGGCGGACTCCTACAATGAGCAGTTCTTC
D gene: .
V gene: TRBV7-9
J gene: TRBJ2-1
clone size: once

CDR3 protein: CASSLDVLGQGSPEQFF
CDR3 DNA: TGTGCCAGCAGCTTAGACGTCCTTGGACAAGGAAGCCCTGAGCAGTTCTTC
D gene: .
V gene: TRBV11-3
J gene: TRBJ2-1
clone size: .

CDR3 protein: CASSLKATGGQDTQYF
CDR3 DNA: TGTGCCAGCAGCTTGAAAGCAACGGGAGGGCAGGATACGCAGTATTTT
D gene: TRBD2
V gene: TRBV5-4
J gene: TRBJ2-3
clone size: .

CDR3 protein: CASSLIRTGELFF
CDR3 DNA: TGTGCCAGCAGCTTAATCCGTACCGGGGAGCTGTTTTTT
D gene: .
V gene: TRBV7-2
J gene: TRBJ2-2
clone size: .

CDR3 protein: CASSLGLGDAETQYF
CDR3 DNA: TGTGCCAGCAGCTTGGGCCTAGGCGACGCGGAGACCCAGTACTTC
D gene: .
V gene: TRBV11-2
J gene: TRBJ2-5
clone size: .

CDR3 protein: CASSLEGIGGTYEQYF
CDR3 DNA: TGTGCCAGCAGCTTAGAGGGGATAGGGGGCACCTACGAGCAGTACTTC
D gene: TRBD1
V gene: TRBV7-2
J gene: TRBJ2-7
clone size: .

CDR3 protein: CASSQDSRGGQPQHF
CDR3 DNA: TGCGCCAGCAGCCAAGATTCTAGAGGCGGCCAGCCCCAGCATTTT
D gene: .
V gene: TRBV4-3
J gene: TRBJ1-5
clone size: .

CDR3 protein: CASISGSRTGELFF
CDR3 DNA: TGTGCCAGCATCAGTGGCAGTAGGACCGGGGAGCTGTTTTTT
D gene: .
V gene: TRBV3-1/TRBV3-2
J gene: TRBJ2-2
clone size: .

CDR3 protein: CASSILGRDSPLHF
CDR3 DNA: TGTGCCAGTAGTATCCTCGGCAGGGATTCACCCCTCCACTTT
D gene: .
V gene: TRBV19
J gene: TRBJ1-6
clone size: few

CDR3 protein: CASSRDRERHSPLHF
CDR3 DNA: TGTGCCAGCAGCCGGGACAGGGAGAGGCATTCACCCCTCCACTTT
D gene: TRBD1
V gene: TRBV7-2
J gene: TRBJ1-6
clone size: .

CDR3 protein: CAWRDFGRFYGYTF
CDR3 DNA: TGTGCCTGGAGGGACTTTGGCAGATTCTATGGCTACACCTTC
D gene: .
V gene: TRBV30
J gene: TRBJ1-2
clone size: .

CDR3 protein: CASSLPGTGGSYGYTF
CDR3 DNA: TGTGCCAGCAGCTTGCCCGGGACAGGGGGCAGCTATGGCTACACCTTC
D gene: TRBD1
V gene: TRBV7-9
J gene: TRBJ1-2
clone size: .

CDR3 protein: CASRGASGSYEQYF
CDR3 DNA: TGTGCCAGTAGGGGTGCTAGCGGCTCCTACGAGCAGTACTTC
D gene: TRBD2
V gene: TRBV19
J gene: TRBJ2-7
clone size: .

CDR3 protein: CASSPTSGGSYNEQFF
CDR3 DNA: TGTGCCAGCAGCCCGACTAGCGGGGGGTCCTACAATGAGCAGTTCTTC
D gene: TRBD2
V gene: TRBV4-2
J gene: TRBJ2-1
clone size: .

CDR3 protein: CASSSTGVGGVEAFF
CDR3 DNA: TGTGCCAGCAGCTCGACAGGGGTGGGAGGCGTTGAAGCTTTCTTT
D gene: TRBD1
V gene: TRBV7-9
J gene: TRBJ1-1
clone size: .

CDR3 protein: CASSTNPFAGGGDTQYF
CDR3 DNA: TGTGCCAGCTCTACCAACCCCTTCGCGGGAGGGGGAGATACGCAGTATTTT
D gene: TRBD2
V gene: TRBV25-1
J gene: TRBJ2-3
clone size: once

CDR3 protein: CSVGSSGMDTDTQYF
CDR3 DNA: TGCAGCGTTGGGTCTAGCGGGATGGATACAGATACGCAGTATTTT
D gene: TRBD2
V gene: TRBV29-1
J gene: TRBJ2-3
clone size: .

CDR3 protein: CANSHQGTSNQPQHF
CDR3 DNA: TGTGCCAATAGCCACCAGGGAACCAGCAATCAGCCCCAGCATTTT
D gene: .
V gene: TRBV19
J gene: TRBJ1-5
clone size: .

CDR3 protein: CASSERTNTGELFF
CDR3 DNA: TGTGCCAGCAGTGAACGGACGAACACCGGGGAGCTGTTTTTT
D gene: .
V gene: TRBV2
J gene: TRBJ2-2
clone size: .

CDR3 protein: CASSLRRDRGYGSPLHF
CDR3 DNA: TGTGCCAGCAGCCTCCGCCGGGACAGGGGATATGGTTCACCCCTCCACTTT
D gene: TRBD1
V gene: TRBV14
J gene: TRBJ1-6
clone size: .

CDR3 protein: CASSLVSYNEQFF
CDR3 DNA: TGCGCCAGCAGCTTAGTCTCCTACAATGAGCAGTTCTTC
D gene: .
V gene: TRBV5-1
J gene: TRBJ2-1
clone size: .

CDR3 protein: CASSEGNNEQFF
CDR3 DNA: TGTGCCAGCAGTGAAGGGAACAATGAGCAGTTCTTC
D gene: .
V gene: TRBV28
J gene: TRBJ2-1
clone size: .

CDR3 protein: CASRPRNRRNQPQHF
CDR3 DNA: TGTGCCAGCAGGCCGAGGAACAGGCGAAATCAGCCCCAGCATTTT
D gene: .
V gene: TRBV28
J gene: TRBJ1-5
clone size: .

CDR3 protein: CASSFTREPNYGYTF
CDR3 DNA: TGTGCCAGCAGCTTCACGAGGGAACCTAACTATGGCTACACCTTC
D gene: .
V gene: TRBV7-8
J gene: TRBJ1-2
clone size: .

CDR3 protein: CASQGEAYEQYF
CDR3 DNA: TGTGCCAGCCAAGGAGAGGCCTACGAGCAGTACTTC
D gene: .
V gene: TRBV18
J gene: TRBJ2-7
clone size: .

CDR3 protein: CASSSHQLIGGEQYF
CDR3 DNA: TGTGCCAGCAGTTCCCACCAACTCATAGGGGGCGAGCAGTACTTC
D gene: .
V gene: TRBV28
J gene: TRBJ2-7
clone size: .

CDR3 protein: CASSPKEGLEQYF
CDR3 DNA: TGTGCTAGCAGCCCGAAGGAGGGGCTCGAGCAGTACTTC
D gene: .
V gene: TRBV7-7
J gene: TRBJ2-7
clone size: once

CDR3 protein: CASSQQTGLNEKLFF
CDR3 DNA: TGTGCCAGCAGCCAACAGACAGGCCTTAATGAAAAACTGTTTTTT
D gene: .
V gene: TRBV7-2
J gene: TRBJ1-4
clone size: .

CDR3 protein: CASSQEGQGGEETQYF
CDR3 DNA: TGTGCCAGCAGCCAAGAGGGACAGGGAGGGGAAGAGACCCAGTACTTC
D gene: TRBD1
V gene: TRBV3-1/TRBV3-2
J gene: TRBJ2-5
clone size: .

CDR3 protein: CASSQGNQPQHF
CDR3 DNA: TGTGCCAGCAGCCAGGGTAATCAGCCCCAGCATTTT
D gene: .
V gene: TRBV6-5
J gene: TRBJ1-5
clone size: .

CDR3 protein: CASSSSLSDEQYF
CDR3 DNA: TGTGCCAGCAGCAGTAGCTTGTCGGACGAGCAGTACTTC
D gene: .
V gene: TRBV11-3
J gene: TRBJ2-7
clone size: .

CDR3 protein: CASSSQRYEQYF
CDR3 DNA: TGTGCCAGCAGTTCTCAAAGATACGAGCAGTACTTC
D gene: .
V gene: TRBV28
J gene: TRBJ2-7
clone size: .

CDR3 protein: CASSYSRQYTGELFF
CDR3 DNA: TGTGCCAGTAGTTATTCGCGGCAGTACACCGGGGAGCTGTTTTTT
D gene: .
V gene: TRBV19
J gene: TRBJ2-2
clone size: .

CDR3 protein: CASSPQDLNYGYTF
CDR3 DNA: TGTGCCAGCTCACCGCAGGACCTTAACTATGGCTACACCTTC
D gene: .
V gene: TRBV18
J gene: TRBJ1-2
clone size: .

CDR3 protein: CASRSDSRGTGELFF
CDR3 DNA: TGTGCCAGCAGATCCGACAGTAGAGGGACCGGGGAGCTGTTTTTT
D gene: .
V gene: TRBV7-6
J gene: TRBJ2-2
clone size: .

CDR3 protein: CASSEFSPGGSNEQFF
CDR3 DNA: TGTGCCAGCAGTGAATTCTCGCCGGGAGGAAGCAATGAGCAGTTCTTC
D gene: TRBD2
V gene: TRBV6-1
J gene: TRBJ2-1
clone size: .

CDR3 protein: CANATWGAYEQYF
CDR3 DNA: TGTGCCAACGCCACGTGGGGGGCCTACGAGCAGTACTTC
D gene: .
V gene: TRBV12-3/TRBV12-4
J gene: TRBJ2-7
clone size: .

CDR3 protein: CASSPDGDPPYEQYF
CDR3 DNA: TGTGCCAGCAGCCCGGATGGGGACCCCCCCTACGAGCAGTACTTC
D gene: .
V gene: TRBV9
J gene: TRBJ2-7
clone size: .

CDR3 protein: CASGPPGGRSVYEQYF
CDR3 DNA: TGTGCTAGTGGTCCTCCGGGGGGGCGTAGTGTCTACGAGCAGTACTTC
D gene: TRBD2
V gene: TRBV12-5
J gene: TRBJ2-7
clone size: .

CDR3 protein: CASSALVGGNTDTQYF
CDR3 DNA: TGCGCCAGCAGTGCACTAGTTGGGGGCAACACAGATACGCAGTATTTT
D gene: .
V gene: TRBV10-2
J gene: TRBJ2-3
clone size: .